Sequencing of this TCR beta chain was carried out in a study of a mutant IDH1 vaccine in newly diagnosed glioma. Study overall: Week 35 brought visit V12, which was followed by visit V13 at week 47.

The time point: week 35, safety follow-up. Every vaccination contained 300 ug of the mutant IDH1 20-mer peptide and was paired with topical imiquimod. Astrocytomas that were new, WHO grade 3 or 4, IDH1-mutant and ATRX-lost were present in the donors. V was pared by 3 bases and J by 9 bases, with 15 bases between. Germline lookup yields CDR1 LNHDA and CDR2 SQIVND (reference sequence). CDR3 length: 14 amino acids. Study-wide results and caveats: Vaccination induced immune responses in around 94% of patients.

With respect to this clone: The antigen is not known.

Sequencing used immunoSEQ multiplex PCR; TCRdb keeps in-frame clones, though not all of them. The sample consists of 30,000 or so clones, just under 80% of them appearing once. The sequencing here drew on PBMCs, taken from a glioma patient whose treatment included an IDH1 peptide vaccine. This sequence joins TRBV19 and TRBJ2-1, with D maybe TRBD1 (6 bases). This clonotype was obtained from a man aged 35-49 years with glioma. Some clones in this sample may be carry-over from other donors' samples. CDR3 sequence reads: CASSITGSWSEQFF. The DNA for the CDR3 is TGTGCCAGTAGTATTACAGGGTCGTGGAGTGAGCAGTTCTTC.